This T cell receptor beta chain was captured in a study of tumor-infiltrating lymphocytes in primary liver carcinoma. The investigators made TCR beta cDNA from around 540 ng total RNA, using a constant-region primer. The TCR beta library was amplified through three nested multiplex PCR rounds in a modified ARM-PCR procedure. The opening two PCR rounds, 10 cycles each, paired TRBV1-TRBV30 forward primers with a C-beta reverse primer. TCRdb passed the multiplex PCR reads through MiXCR, listing each CDR3 protein once. This sample has roughly 57,000 distinct CDR3 sequences, with about two thirds found just once. Co-extraction of both nucleic acids (RNA and DNA) used about 20-34 mg of unsorted bulk tissue. This CDR3 has 16 amino acids. CDR1 is SGHAT and CDR2 is FQNNGV in the germline V gene. Trimming took 11 bases from V and 3 from J; bases not matched to a gene: 16.

The sequenced sample was liver tumor tissue from sampling region 2. Subset noted: tumor region T2, inferior pole. The V and J genes are TRBV11-2 and TRBJ2-7, with TRBD2 matching 10 bases. This clonotype originated in a man in his forties or fifties with primary liver carcinoma and hepatitis B virus infection. The CDR3 loop is CARNLNSGGLCYEQYF. Written as DNA, the CDR3 is TGTGCCCGCAACTTAAATAGCGGGGGGCTATGCTACGAGCAGTACTTC.